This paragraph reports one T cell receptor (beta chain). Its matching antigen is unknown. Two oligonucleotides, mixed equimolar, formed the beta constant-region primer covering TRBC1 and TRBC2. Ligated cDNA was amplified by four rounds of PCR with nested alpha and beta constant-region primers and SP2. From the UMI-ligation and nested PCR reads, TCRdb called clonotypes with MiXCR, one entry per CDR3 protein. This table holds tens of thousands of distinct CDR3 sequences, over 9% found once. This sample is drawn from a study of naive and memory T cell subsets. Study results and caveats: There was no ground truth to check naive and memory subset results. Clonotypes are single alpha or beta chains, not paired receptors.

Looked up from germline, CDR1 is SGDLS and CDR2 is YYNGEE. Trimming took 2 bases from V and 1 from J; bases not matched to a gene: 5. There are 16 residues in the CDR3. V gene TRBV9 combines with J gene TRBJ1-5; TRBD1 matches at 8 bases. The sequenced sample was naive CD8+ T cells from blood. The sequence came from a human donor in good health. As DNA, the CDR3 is TGTGCCAGCAGCGTGGGGACAGGACAAAGCAATCAGCCCCAGCATTTT. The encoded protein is CASSVGTGQSNQPQHF.